These 25 T cell receptor beta chains came from one sample sequenced in a study of blood T cell repertoires in COVID-19. The table came from immunoSEQ multiplex PCR; TCRdb's copy has only in-frame clones and leaves some out. The repertoire consists of over 150,000 clones, with approximately 80% occurring once and the leading ten covering approximately 7.3%. The sequencing sample was made of peripheral blood. Every receptor here comes from a human donor in a cohort sampled during active COVID-19.

The chain links TRBV6-2 or TRBV6-3 to TRBJ1-5; 7 bases are a match to TRBD1. The CDR3 runs 16 residues. J gave up 0 bases and V 5 bases, and 7 bases lay outside the gene matches. Germline V gives CDR1 MNHEY, CDR2 SVGEGT. The CDR3 DNA reads TGTGCCAGCAGTAAAGGACAGGTCTATAGCAATCAGCCCCAGCATTTT. It translates to CASSKGQVYSNQPQHF.

The chain employs TRBV3-1 (or the pseudogene TRBV3-2) and TRBJ2-3, with 10 bases aligning to TRBD2. This CDR3 is 14 amino acids long. V was clipped by 3 bases and J by 12 bases; unmatched bases: 9. CDR1 is LGHDT and CDR2 is YNNKEL in the germline V gene (reference sequence). The chain's CDR3 is CASSQDQAGGPQYF. The CDR3 nucleotides read TGTGCCAGCAGCCAGGACCAAGCGGGGGGGCCCCAGTATTTT.

The gene calls are TRBV27 and TRBJ2-7; D might be TRBD2 (6 bases). This CDR3 region has 14 residues. Germline CDR1 is MNHEY and CDR2 is SMNVEV (reference sequence). Trimming took 3 bases from V and 3 from J, leaving 12 bases between them. This chain's CDR3 is CASSLVGGDYEQYF. The CDR3 nucleotides read TGTGCCAGCAGTTTGGTCGGGGGTGACTACGAGCAGTACTTC.

J is TRBJ1-1 and V is TRBV4-1; possibly TRBD1 for D (5 bases). Looked up from germline, CDR1 is MGHRA and CDR2 is YSYEKL. V shed 1 base and J shed 7 bases, with 13 bases lying between them. The CDR3 runs to 14 residues. The CDR3 sequence is CASSQAQGEVEAFF. CDR3 sequence (DNA): TGCGCCAGCAGCCAAGCGCAGGGTGAGGTTGAAGCTTTCTTT.

In DNA form, the CDR3 reads TGTGCCTGGAGTGAGAGGGCCGATTCACCCCTCCACTTT. It yields the protein CAWSERADSPLHF. The rearrangement uses TRBV30 and TRBJ1-6; D is undetermined. Germline assignment: CDR1 GTSNPN and CDR2 SVGIG (reference sequence). V lost 1 base to trimming and J lost 8 bases, with 9 bases between them. The length of the CDR3 is 13 residues. The full variable domain, completed using reference TRBV30 and TRBJ1-6, is SQTIHQWPATLVQPVGSPLSLECTVEGTSNPNLYWYRQAAGRGLQLLFYSVGIGQISSEVPQNLSASRPQDRQFILSSKKLLLSDSGFYLCAWSERADSPLHFGNGTRLTVT.

V gene TRBV5-6 combines with J gene TRBJ1-1; D gene unclear. The CDR3 loop spans 12 amino acids. V was trimmed by 4 bases and J by 4 bases, leaving 8 bases between them. Per the germline V gene, CDR1 is SGHDT and CDR2 is YYEEEE. The CDR3 sequence is CASSLMSTEAFF. The CDR3 nucleotides are TGTGCCAGCAGCCTGATGAGCACTGAAGCTTTCTTT.

Only one count was recorded for this clone. The CDR3 region has the DNA TGTGCCAGCAGCTTAGCGCGTGAAAAACTGTTTTTT. This encodes CASSLAREKLFF. The rearrangement joins TRBV7-6 to TRBJ1-4; D is ambiguous. This CDR3 contains 12 residues. Between the trimmed V and J ends, which lost 0 bases and 7 bases, there was a span of 3 bases. CDR1 and CDR2 (germline): SGHVS, FNYEAQ.

This clone has only a few counts. The CDR3: CASSPTANSNQPQHF. CDR3 nucleotide sequence: TGCGCCAGCAGCCCTACAGCAAATAGCAATCAGCCCCAGCATTTT. This sequence joins TRBV4-1 and TRBJ1-5; no firm D call. V lost 4 bases and J 0 bases, leaving 10 bases between the germline ends. The CDR3 is 15 amino acids. Germline assignment: CDR1 MGHRA and CDR2 YSYEKL.

The chain carries TRBV30 and TRBJ1-1, with 7 bases identical to TRBD1. The CDR3 is 15 amino acids. With V trimmed by 6 bases and J by 1 base, 11 bases remained unmatched. CDR1 and CDR2 from the germline V gene are GTSNPN and SVGIG (reference sequence). The CDR3 here is CACKPLGQTNTEAFF. CDR3 DNA sequence: TGTGCCTGTAAGCCCCTGGGACAGACGAACACTGAAGCTTTCTTT.

DNA of the CDR3: TGTGCCACCAGCAGAGATCTCCAGGGTCACACCGGGGAGCTGTTTTTT. It is translated as CATSRDLQGHTGELFF. The rearrangement uses TRBV15 and TRBJ2-2, with D tentatively TRBD1 (5 bases). With 0 bases removed from V and 3 bases from J, the gap between germline ends came to 11 bases. The V gene's germline CDR1 is LNHNV and CDR2 YYDKDF (reference sequence). The CDR3 length is 16 residues.

This chain joins TRBV3-1 (or the pseudogene TRBV3-2) and TRBJ1-1, with D possibly being TRBD1 (6 bases). This CDR3 contains 14 residues. With 7 bases removed from V and 3 bases from J, the gap between germline ends came to 15 bases. Germline V gene data show CDR1 as LGHDT and CDR2 as YNNKEL (reference sequence). CDR3 loop: CASTDRGADTEAFF. CDR3 DNA: TGTGCCAGCACGGACCGGGGGGCCGACACTGAAGCTTTCTTT.

This chain uses TRBV19 with TRBJ2-7; 7 bases are a match to TRBD1. The CDR3 contains 14 residues. Germline V gene sequence: CDR1 LNHDA, CDR2 SQIVND (reference sequence). The J segment lost 1 base and the V segment lost 10 bases, leaving 10 bases of the junction unmatched. CDR3 bases: TGTGCCACTGCCGCAACAGGGGCGTCCTACGAGCAGTACTTC. This encodes CATAATGASYEQYF. The full variable domain, rest sourced from reference TRBV19 and TRBJ2-7, is DGGITQSPKYLFRKEGQNVTLSCEQNLNHDAMYWYRQDPGQGLRLIYYSQIVNDFQKGDIAEGYSVSREKKESFPLTVTSAQKNPTAFYLCATAATGASYEQYFGPGTRLTVT.

This chain joins TRBV5-6 and TRBJ1-6; perhaps TRBD1 as D (6 bases). The CDR3 runs 17 residues. Germline-derived CDR1 and CDR2 are SGHDT and YYEEEE. Trimming removed 1 base from V and 0 bases from J, with 11 bases in between. The CDR3, as DNA: TGTGCCAGCAGCTTGTACAGGGTGAGCTCCTATAATTCACCCCTCCACTTT. This gives the protein CASSLYRVSSYNSPLHF.

The chain recombines TRBV28 with TRBJ1-2, with a tentative D call TRBD1 (6 bases). In germline, CDR1 is MDHEN, CDR2 SYDVKM. This CDR3 contains 17 residues. Trimming shortened V by 4 bases and J by 0 bases, and 18 bases separated the two germline ends. CDR3 residues: CASSSIMLQGTNYGYTF. CDR3 bases: TGTGCCAGCAGTTCCATTATGCTACAGGGAACTAACTATGGCTACACCTTC.

CDR3 nucleotide sequence: TGTGCCAGTAGTATAAAAAACAGGGGGCGGAACACTGAAGCTTTCTTT. It specifies CASSIKNRGRNTEAFF. The chain has TRBV19 and TRBJ1-1, with 9 bases that match TRBD1. CDR3 length: 16 residues. The J segment lost 1 base and the V segment lost 2 bases, leaving 5 bases of the junction unmatched. Per the germline V gene, CDR1 is LNHDA and CDR2 is SQIVND (reference sequence). Using reference TRBV19 and TRBJ1-1 for the parts outside the CDR3, the full variable domain is DGGITQSPKYLFRKEGQNVTLSCEQNLNHDAMYWYRQDPGQGLRLIYYSQIVNDFQKGDIAEGYSVSREKKESFPLTVTSAQKNPTAFYLCASSIKNRGRNTEAFFGQGTRLTVV.

V gene TRBV30 combines with J gene TRBJ1-5, with 7 bases fitting TRBD1. The CDR3 runs 13 residues. J lost 6 bases, V lost 1 base, and 3 bases had no gene match. The germline gives CDR1 GTSNPN, CDR2 SVGIG (reference sequence). CDR3 sequence (DNA): TGTGCCTGGAGTGGACAGGGAAGTCAGCCCCAGCATTTT. Protein sequence: CAWSGQGSQPQHF.

The gene calls are TRBV6-6 and TRBJ2-7, with D perhaps TRBD2 (6 bases). Germline V gene lookup returns CDR1 MNHNY and CDR2 SVGAGI (reference sequence). This CDR3 contains 13 residues. Trimming removed 4 bases from V and 7 bases from J, with 14 bases in between. CDR3 loop: CASSSRDPWEQYF. The CDR3 nucleotides read TGTGCCAGCAGTTCGCGGGATCCCTGGGAGCAGTACTTC.

The chain recombines TRBV18 with TRBJ2-1; a possible D gene is TRBD1 (7 bases). The germline gives CDR1 KGHSH, CDR2 LQKENI. Trimming removed 5 bases at V and 10 bases at J, with 12 bases between. There are 12 residues in the CDR3. The CDR3 nucleotides are TGTGCCAGCTCATCGCAGGGGGGCGAGCAGTTCTTC. It encodes CASSSQGGEQFF.

The chain couples TRBV27 to TRBJ2-7; 10 bases are shared with TRBD1. In germline, CDR1 is MNHEY, CDR2 SMNVEV (reference sequence). The CDR3 totals 13 residues. V lost 8 bases and J lost 6; bases outside the gene matches: 7. CDR3 nucleotide sequence: TGTGCCAGCGGGGACAGGGGCGGTGGCGAGCAGTACTTC. This encodes CASGDRGGGEQYF.

The V and J genes are TRBV3-1 (or the pseudogene TRBV3-2) and TRBJ1-5; 9 positions agree with TRBD1. The CDR3 has 16 amino acids. V shed 0 bases, J shed 4 bases, and the junction held 4 bases outside the gene matches. Germline CDR1 reads LGHDT; CDR2 reads YNNKEL (reference sequence). In DNA form, the CDR3 reads TGTGCCAGCAGCCAAGATAGGGGACAGGGTAATCAGCCCCAGCATTTT. The encoded protein is CASSQDRGQGNQPQHF.

This clone was detected only a few times. The chain employs TRBV5-1 and TRBJ1-2, with D perhaps matching TRBD1 (6 bases). V lost 0 bases and J 8 bases, leaving 17 bases between the germline ends. Germline V gives CDR1 SGHRS, CDR2 YFSETQ. The CDR3 consists of 15 residues. The CDR3, as DNA: TGCGCCAGCAGCTTGGGACAGGATCCGATTTTCGGCTACACCTTC. The encoded protein is CASSLGQDPIFGYTF.

The chain is built from TRBV9 and TRBJ1-4; 7 nucleotides agree with TRBD1. This CDR3 region has 15 residues. V lost 0 bases and J lost 4; bases outside the gene matches: 3. CDR1 SGDLS and CDR2 YYNGEE come from the germline V gene. CDR3: CASSVGTGDNEKLFF. In nucleotides, the CDR3 is TGTGCCAGCAGCGTAGGGACAGGAGATAATGAAAAACTGTTTTTT. Full variable domain (missing parts from reference TRBV9 and TRBJ1-4): DSGVTQTPKHLITATGQRVTLRCSPRSGDLSVYWYQQSLDQGLQFLIQYYNGEERAKGNILERFSAQQFPDLHSELNLSSLELGDSALYFCASSVGTGDNEKLFFGSGTQLSVL.

J is TRBJ2-1 and V is TRBV10-2; no reliable D call. Germline values: CDR1 WSHSY, CDR2 SAAADI. The length of the CDR3 is 11 residues. Trimming pared 1 base from V and 8 bases from J, leaving 3 bases between. Here the CDR3 reads CASSEFYEQFF. CDR3 DNA sequence: TGCGCCAGCAGTGAGTTCTATGAGCAGTTCTTC.

This chain links TRBV2 with TRBJ1-4; D perhaps matches TRBD1 (5 bases). Germline-derived CDR1 and CDR2 are SNHLY and FYNNEI. This CDR3 has 15 amino acids. The ends were cut back, 9 bases at V and 4 bases at J, with 18 bases in the middle. CDR3 sequence reads: CASDWGLHFNEKLFF. The DNA for the CDR3 is TGTGCCAGTGATTGGGGCCTCCACTTTAATGAAAAACTGTTTTTT.

The V call is TRBV5-1, the J call TRBJ2-5; D remains unclear. V lost 0 bases, J lost 5 bases, and 8 bases lay in between. CDR1 and CDR2 from the germline V gene are SGHRS and YFSETQ. The length of the CDR3 is 13 residues. DNA of the CDR3: TGCGCCAGCAGCTTGGGCTATTTGGAGACCCAGTACTTC. It specifies CASSLGYLETQYF.